This T cell receptor (beta chain) was profiled in a study of radiation and T cells in renal cell carcinoma. Findings of the study overall: From baseline, blood top tumor clonotypes peaked at 2 weeks post-radiation.

Method: immunoSEQ multiplex PCR; TCRdb's copy keeps in-frame clones and lacks some. Of roughly 86,000 clones listed, 85% are singletons. Concerning this clone itself: Its antigen is as yet unknown.

Regarding time point: blood 4 weeks post-SBRT, at nephrectomy. Treatment meaning: 15 Gy SBRT to primary tumor, nephrectomy 4 weeks later. Blood was sampled at baseline, 2 weeks and 4 weeks after SBRT. The sequenced sample was blood, obtained from a patient whose treatment included radiotherapy and nephrectomy. This sequence originates from a middle-aged man with renal cell carcinoma.

The CDR3 DNA sequence: TGTGCCAGCTCGGCGGACAGGGGGAGGGCTGAAGCTTTCTTT. Translated: CASSADRGRAEAFF. The J gene is TRBJ1-1, the V gene TRBV18, with 10 bases that match TRBD1. This CDR3 is 14 amino acids long. The J segment lost 6 bases and the V segment lost 6 bases, leaving 7 bases of the junction unmatched. Per germline, CDR1 KGHSH and CDR2 LQKENI. The entire variable domain, with the rest obtained from reference TRBV18 and TRBJ1-1, is as follows: NAGVMQNPRHLVRRRGQEARLRCSPMKGHSHVYWYRQLPEEGLKFMVYLQKENIIDESGMPKERFSAEFPKEGPSILRIQQVVRGDSAAYFCASSADRGRAEAFFGQGTRLTVV.